This T cell receptor (beta chain) stems from a study of shared clonotypes between healthy human individuals. On this clone: Distinct nucleotide sequences in the sample also encode this CDR3.

This table comes from immunoSEQ multiplex PCR, and its TCRdb copy is limited to in-frame clones, with some not included. The repertoire holds around 2.5 million clones, with over 85% as singletons. This clonotype originated in a man aged 18-30 years in good health. Some clones in this sample may be carry-over from other donors' samples. Material for sequencing was naive CD4+ T cells from PBMCs. Subset indicated: CD45RA+ positively selected.

The CDR3 here is CASSPQRGTDTQYF. The CDR3 bases are TGTGCCAGCAGCCCCCAGCGGGGCACAGATACGCAGTATTTT. The chain links TRBV7-2 to TRBJ2-3; maybe TRBD2 (6 bases). The CDR3 covers 14 residues. V lost 5 bases and J lost 1, with 10 bases in between. Germline V CDR1 and CDR2: SGHTA, FQGNSA.